A selection of T cell receptor beta chains follows, all from one sample in a study of blood T cell repertoires in COVID-19. Clones were read by immunoSEQ multiplex PCR, and TCRdb kept only the in-frame ones, dropping some. This sample has 150,000 or so clones, with around 87% found just once. Sequencing used peripheral blood. The receptors derive from a woman between 40 and 55 years old with acute or convalescent COVID-19. Each CDR3 is given with its conserved first and last residue. A D gene is named only where the DNA matches it firmly. Part of the rows lack a size; the others show once, few, many or a class for expanded clones.

D | size | J | V | CDR3 | DNA
- | - | TRBJ1-1 | TRBV10-3 | CAISGGGRSNTEAFF | TGTGCCATCAGTGGGGGTGGGAGGTCGAACACTGAAGCTTTCTTT
- | few | TRBJ1-6 | TRBV4-1 | CASSQAEGSPLHF | TGCGCCAGCAGCCAGGCGGAGGGTTCACCCCTCCACTTT
- | - | TRBJ2-3 | TRBV14 | CASSRMPAVGTQYF | TGTGCCAGCAGCCGCATGCCGGCGGTGGGTACGCAGTATTTT
- | - | TRBJ2-1 | TRBV7-3 | CASSPGGSPSSYNEQFF | TGTGCCAGCAGCCCCGGAGGCTCCCCAAGCTCCTACAATGAGCAGTTCTTC
- | - | TRBJ2-7 | TRBV3-1/TRBV3-2 | CASSQPGYEQYF | TGTGCCAGCAGCCAACCCGGGTACGAGCAGTACTTC
- | - | TRBJ2-2 | TRBV11-3 | CASSLLPVGELFF | TGTGCCAGCAGCTTATTACCGGTCGGGGAGCTGTTTTTT
- | - | TRBJ2-5 | TRBV9 | CASSVEGASAQETQYF | TGTGCCAGCAGCGTAGAAGGGGCTTCAGCCCAAGAGACCCAGTACTTC
TRBD1 | once | TRBJ2-5 | TRBV19 | CASSVELGQAQTQYF | TGTGCCAGTAGTGTAGAACTGGGACAGGCCCAGACCCAGTACTTC
- | once | TRBJ2-7 | TRBV15 | CATSRAPSAPREQYF | TGTGCCACCAGCAGAGCGCCTAGTGCCCCCCGCGAGCAGTACTTC
- | - | TRBJ2-4 | TRBV12-3/TRBV12-4 | CASSLSVENIQYF | TGTGCCAGCAGCCTTTCGGTCGAAAACATTCAGTACTTC
TRBD1 | few | TRBJ1-3 | TRBV27 | CASSSYYTGVGGNTIYF | TGTGCCAGCAGTTCCTACTACACAGGGGTAGGGGGAAACACCATATATTTT
TRBD1 | - | TRBJ1-5 | TRBV7-9 | CASSLGTGDQPQHF | TGTGCCAGCAGCTTAGGGACAGGGGATCAGCCCCAGCATTTT
- | - | TRBJ2-1 | TRBV6-5 | CASSSPGELYNEQFF | TGTGCCAGCAGTTCCCCGGGGGAACTATACAATGAGCAGTTCTTC
TRBD2 | - | TRBJ2-1 | TRBV27 | CASALLGLAGGREQFF | TGTGCCAGCGCCCTGCTGGGACTAGCGGGGGGGCGTGAGCAGTTCTTC
- | once | TRBJ2-7 | TRBV12-3/TRBV12-4 | CASRQHSGEQYF | TGTGCCAGCAGACAACATTCGGGCGAGCAGTACTTC
TRBD1 | - | TRBJ2-3 | TRBV5-1 | CASSLGNRDRLSSTDTQYF | TGCGCCAGCAGCTTGGGGAACCGGGACAGGCTTTCTAGCACAGATACGCAGTATTTT
TRBD2 | - | TRBJ2-3 | TRBV7-2 | CASSFFASGMDTQYF | TGTGCCAGCAGCTTTTTCGCTAGCGGGATGGATACGCAGTATTTT
- | - | TRBJ2-7 | TRBV12-3/TRBV12-4 | CASSAQGYYEQYF | TGTGCCAGCAGTGCACAGGGTTACTACGAGCAGTACTTC
- | - | TRBJ1-5 | TRBV29-1 | CSVSKGRGSNQPQHF | TGCAGCGTTTCGAAAGGGAGAGGATCCAATCAGCCCCAGCATTTT
TRBD1 | - | TRBJ2-5 | TRBV28 | CASSPGTDSYQETQYF | TGTGCCAGCAGTCCTGGGACAGATTCCTACCAAGAGACCCAGTACTTC
- | - | TRBJ2-6 | TRBV12-5 | CASGWSTDSSGANVLTF | TGTGCTAGTGGTTGGAGTACAGACAGCTCTGGGGCCAACGTCCTGACTTTC
TRBD2 | - | TRBJ2-7 | TRBV5-6 | CASSLAVLAGVLDEQYF | TGTGCCAGCAGCTTGGCCGTTCTAGCGGGAGTCCTTGACGAGCAGTACTTC
TRBD2 | - | TRBJ2-7 | TRBV28 | CASSLNSGGTYEQYF | TGTGCCAGCAGTTTAAATAGCGGGGGAACCTACGAGCAGTACTTC
- | - | TRBJ1-6 | TRBV6-5 | CASSYSKQGFSPLHF | TGTGCCAGCAGTTACTCGAAACAGGGATTTTCACCCCTCCACTTT
- | - | TRBJ1-1 | TRBV5-5 | CASSWPRTEAFF | TGTGCCAGCAGCTGGCCGCGGACAGAAGCTTTCTTT
- | - | TRBJ2-2 | TRBV7-9 | CASSTQKNTGELFF | TGTGCCAGCAGCACACAGAAGAACACCGGGGAGCTGTTTTTT
TRBD1 | - | TRBJ2-7 | TRBV2 | CASSVDRAFTYEQYF | TGTGCCAGCAGTGTTGACAGGGCCTTCACCTACGAGCAGTACTTC
TRBD1 | - | TRBJ2-1 | TRBV10-2 | CASSEQGAIDNEQFF | TGCGCCAGCAGTGAACAGGGGGCGATCGACAATGAGCAGTTCTTC
TRBD1 | - | TRBJ2-7 | TRBV5-6 | CASSGLRGQGAPYEQYF | TGTGCCAGCAGCGGACTACGAGGACAGGGGGCCCCCTACGAGCAGTACTTC
TRBD1 | - | TRBJ2-7 | TRBV30 | CAWSPGTGLTYEQYF | TGTGCCTGGAGTCCCGGGACAGGGCTTACCTACGAGCAGTACTTC
TRBD1 | - | TRBJ2-1 | TRBV19 | CASSDRGHDEQFF | TGTGCCAGTAGCGACAGGGGGCATGATGAGCAGTTCTTC
TRBD1 | - | TRBJ1-6 | TRBV23-1 | CASSQLWDSTSPLHF | TGCGCCAGCAGTCAACTGTGGGACAGCACTTCACCCCTCCACTTT
- | - | TRBJ2-1 | TRBV4-1 | CASSQGPAPGEQFF | TGCGCCAGCAGCCAAGGACCGGCTCCGGGTGAGCAGTTCTTC
TRBD1 | - | TRBJ2-2 | TRBV12-5 | CASAPDRVGTGELFF | TGTGCTAGTGCCCCGGACAGGGTCGGCACCGGGGAGCTGTTTTTT
- | few | TRBJ2-7 | TRBV19 | CASSDNYHEQYF | TGTGCCAGTAGCGATAACTACCACGAGCAGTACTTC
- | once | TRBJ2-3 | TRBV19 | CASRTADTDTQYF | TGTGCCAGTAGGACAGCCGACACAGATACGCAGTATTTT
- | - | TRBJ2-1 | TRBV27 | CASSLTPGQNNEQFF | TGTGCCAGCAGTTTGACGCCGGGACAAAACAATGAGCAGTTCTTC
TRBD1 | - | TRBJ2-1 | TRBV2 | CANGLPDRGNNEQFF | TGTGCCAACGGGCTTCCGGACAGGGGGAACAATGAGCAGTTCTTC
- | - | TRBJ2-1 | TRBV7-9 | CASSPPAEVNEQFF | TGTGCCAGCAGCCCCCCCGCGGAGGTCAATGAGCAGTTCTTC
- | - | TRBJ1-4 | TRBV7-9 | CASSLATARSGVKLFF | TGTGCCAGCAGCTTAGCAACCGCGCGCTCAGGGGTAAAACTGTTTTTT
- | few | TRBJ1-1 | TRBV18 | CASSPGVAGLTEAFF | TGTGCCAGCTCACCAGGAGTGGCAGGACTCACTGAAGCTTTCTTT
TRBD1 | - | TRBJ1-3 | TRBV5-6 | CASSLEGQYRNTIYF | TGTGCCAGCAGCTTGGAGGGACAGTACCGAAACACCATATATTTT